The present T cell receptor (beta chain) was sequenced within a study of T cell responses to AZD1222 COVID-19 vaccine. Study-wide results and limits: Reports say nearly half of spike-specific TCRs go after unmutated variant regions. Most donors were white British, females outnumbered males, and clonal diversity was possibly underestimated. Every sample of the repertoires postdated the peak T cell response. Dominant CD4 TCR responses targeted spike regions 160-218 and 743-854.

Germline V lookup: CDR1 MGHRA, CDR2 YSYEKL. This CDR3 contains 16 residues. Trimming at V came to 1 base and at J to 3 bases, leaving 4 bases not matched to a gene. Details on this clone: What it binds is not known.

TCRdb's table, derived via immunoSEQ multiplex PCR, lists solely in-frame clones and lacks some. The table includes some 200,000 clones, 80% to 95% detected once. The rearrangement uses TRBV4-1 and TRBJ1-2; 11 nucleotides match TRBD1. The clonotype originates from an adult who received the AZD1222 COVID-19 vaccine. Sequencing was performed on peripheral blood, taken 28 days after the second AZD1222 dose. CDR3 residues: CASSQGRTGGDYGYTF. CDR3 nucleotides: TGCGCCAGCAGCCAAGGCAGGACAGGGGGCGACTATGGCTACACCTTC.